Shown below are 25 T cell receptor beta chains from a single sample sequenced in a study of cytomegalovirus exposure and HLA in healthy donors. The assay was immunoSEQ multiplex PCR, and TCRdb's table has in-frame clones only and misses some. This sample has about 120,000 clones, with approximately 92% found just once. Material: PBMCs. All receptors derive from a woman younger than 30 in good health and CMV-seronegative.

The chain employs TRBV20-1 and TRBJ2-3; D is ambiguous. This CDR3 contains 11 residues. V was clipped by 4 bases and J by 2 bases, with 4 bases between them. The germline gives CDR1 DFQATT, CDR2 SNEGSKA (reference sequence). The CDR3 DNA is TGCAGTGCTACACTCACAGATACGCAGTATTTT. The encoded protein is CSATLTDTQYF.

The chain combines TRBV5-1 with TRBJ2-5; weak D call: TRBD2 (6 bases). V shed 4 bases and J shed 10 bases, with 20 bases lying between them. This CDR3 region has 14 residues. Germline-derived CDR1 and CDR2 are SGHRS and YFSETQ. For the CDR3, the DNA is TGCGCCAGCAGCAACTTCACTAGCTTCGGAGGCCAGTACTTC. Translation gives CASSNFTSFGGQYF. The variable domain in full, completed from reference TRBV5-1 and TRBJ2-5, reads KAGVTQTPRYLIKTRGQQVTLSCSPISGHRSVSWYQQTPGQGLQFLFEYFSETQRNKGNFPGRFSGRQFSNSRSEMNVSTLELGDSALYLCASSNFTSFGGQYFGPGTRLLVL.

CDR3 in amino acids: CASSIDTPGIYEQYF. CDR3 in DNA: TGTGCCAGTAGTATTGACACACCCGGCATCTACGAGCAGTACTTC. The V and J genes are TRBV19 and TRBJ2-7, with D unresolved. CDR1 is LNHDA, CDR2 SQIVND, per germline (reference sequence). With 3 bases removed from V and 3 bases from J, the gap between germline ends came to 15 bases. The length of the CDR3 is 15 residues.

The V call is TRBV21-1, the J call TRBJ1-5. TRBV21-1 is designated a pseudogene. The CDR3 length is 19 residues. The CDR3 DNA is TGTGCCAGCAGCAAAGAAGGATCGAGTAGGGAGGGGTTCAATCAGCCCCAGCATTTT. This encodes CASSKEGSSREGFNQPQHF.

This rearrangement joins TRBV5-1 to TRBJ2-5; possible D gene TRBD2, 6 bases. Germline values: CDR1 SGHRS, CDR2 YFSETQ. The V and J ends lost 4 bases and 7 bases respectively, with 17 bases between them. This CDR3 contains 14 residues. CDR3 DNA sequence: TGCGCCAGCAGCCCTGGGACTCCGGAGGGGACCCAGTACTTC. It yields the protein CASSPGTPEGTQYF.

The rearrangement links TRBV2 to TRBJ1-5; unclear D gene. Germline V gene sequence: CDR1 SNHLY, CDR2 FYNNEI. CDR3 length: 14 residues. V lost 2 bases and J 2 bases, leaving 7 bases between the germline ends. The CDR3: CASSELGGNQPQHF. Here the CDR3 DNA reads TGTGCCAGCAGTGAACTGGGAGGCAATCAGCCCCAGCATTTT.

The CDR3, as DNA: TGTGCCAGCAGCCCCGGGACAGGGGGCGCCGAGCAGTACTTC. This translates into CASSPGTGGAEQYF. The chain joins TRBV5-4 to TRBJ2-7; 12 bases map to TRBD1. In germline, CDR1 is SGHNT, CDR2 YYREEE (reference sequence). There are 14 residues in the CDR3. Trimming at V came to 4 bases and at J to 6 bases, leaving 5 bases not matched to a gene.

Details on this clone: The junction shows a germline mismatch at one end, possibly a read error. The rearrangement links TRBV11-2 to TRBJ2-1; 11 bases agree with TRBD2. The CDR3 extends over 16 amino acids. Germline V CDR1 and CDR2: SGHAT, FQNNGV. The CDR3 DNA reads as TGTGCCAGCAGGTTAGCGGGGGGGAGCTCCTACAATGAGCAGTTCTTC. Amino acid sequence: CASRLAGGSSYNEQFF. Combining the CDR3 with reference TRBV11-2 and TRBJ2-1 gives the whole variable domain EAGVAQSPRYKIIEKRQSVAFWCNPISGHATLYWYQQILGQGPKLLIQFQNNGVVDDSQLPKDRFSAERLKGVDSTLKIQPAKLEDSAVYLCASRLAGGSSYNEQFFGPGTRLTVL.

The table lists this clone with a few counts. The CDR3, as DNA: TGTGCCAGCAGTTTATTAGGGACAGGGTATGGCTACACCTTC. It yields the protein CASSLLGTGYGYTF. This chain connects TRBV28 to TRBJ1-2, with 9 positions matching TRBD1. The CDR3 contains 14 residues. V shed 1 base and J 5 bases; nucleotides not matched to a gene: 2. Germline CDR1 reads MDHEN; CDR2 reads SYDVKM.

The chain is built from TRBV5-6 and TRBJ1-4; the D gene is possibly TRBD1 (6 bases). Germline values: CDR1 SGHDT, CDR2 YYEEEE. The CDR3 extends over 14 amino acids. V was shortened by 2 bases and J by 14 bases, with 19 bases between the two germline ends. Here the CDR3 DNA reads TGTGCCAGCAGCTTTCAGGGCAGGGGTTCCCACCTGTTTTTT. It is translated as CASSFQGRGSHLFF.

V and J are TRBV6-5 and TRBJ2-7, with 7 bases fitting TRBD2. The CDR3 sequence is 16 residues long. Trimming took 4 bases from V and 5 from J; bases not matched to a gene: 14. Looked up from germline, CDR1 is MNHEY and CDR2 is SVGAGI. The CDR3, as DNA: TGTGCCAGCAGTTTACTCGTGCCGGGGGGAAGGAACGAGCAGTACTTC. As protein: CASSLLVPGGRNEQYF.

The chain has TRBV6-5 and TRBJ1-2; weak D call: TRBD1 (6 bases). The germline CDR1 and CDR2 sequences are MNHEY and SVGAGI. V dropped 2 bases and J dropped 4 bases, with 17 bases sitting between them. The CDR3 runs 16 residues. The CDR3 DNA reads TGTGCCAGCAGTTACGACCACAGGGTTTCTATCTATGGCTACACCTTC. This translates into CASSYDHRVSIYGYTF.

The V gene is TRBV5-1, the J gene TRBJ1-4, with TRBD1 matching over 7 bases. The CDR3 is 14 amino acids. V lost 2 bases and J lost 6; bases outside the gene matches: 4. Germline values: CDR1 SGHRS, CDR2 YFSETQ. Written as DNA, the CDR3 is TGCGCCAGCAGCTTTTACGGGACAGATGAAAAACTGTTTTTT. The encoded protein is CASSFYGTDEKLFF.

The chain combines TRBV4-1 with TRBJ1-5; D perhaps matches TRBD1 (5 bases). Trimming pared 4 bases from V and 3 bases from J, leaving 10 bases between. The CDR3 is 14 amino acids. In germline, CDR1 is MGHRA, CDR2 YSYEKL. The CDR3: CASSRTDNNQPQHF. The CDR3, as DNA: TGCGCCAGCAGCCGCACGGACAACAATCAGCCCCAGCATTTT.

The chain recombines TRBV7-9 with TRBJ1-2, with D possibly being TRBD1 (5 bases). This CDR3 has 16 residues. Trimming shortened V by 4 bases and J by 4 bases, and 19 bases separated the two germline ends. Germline values: CDR1 SEHNR, CDR2 FQNEAQ (reference sequence). CDR3 residues: CASSSRSGRERYGYTF. In DNA form, the CDR3 reads TGTGCCAGCAGCTCGCGGAGTGGCAGGGAACGCTATGGCTACACCTTC.

The chain is built from TRBV7-8 and TRBJ2-1; the D gene is possibly TRBD1 (5 bases). The V gene lost 0 bases and the J gene lost 7 bases, with 13 bases spanning the gap. The germline V gene has CDR1 SGHVS and CDR2 FQNEAQ. The CDR3 is 15 amino acids. This CDR3 is CASSLAVGRQNEQFF. The CDR3 DNA reads TGTGCCAGCAGCTTAGCGGTAGGCCGACAGAATGAGCAGTTCTTC.

The V gene is TRBV5-1, the J gene TRBJ2-5; 8 bases fit TRBD2. The CDR3 length is 17 residues. The germline CDR1 and CDR2 sequences are SGHRS and YFSETQ. The trim removed 0 bases at V and 5 bases at J, leaving 12 bases unmatched. In DNA form, the CDR3 reads TGCGCCAGCAGCTTGGGATCGGCGGGGGGTGGTGTGGAGACCCAGTACTTC. Its translation is CASSLGSAGGGVETQYF.

The rearrangement joins TRBV5-1 to TRBJ2-7, with D possibly matching TRBD2 (5 bases). V was clipped by 2 bases and J by 4 bases, with 16 bases between them. Germline V gene data show CDR1 as SGHRS and CDR2 as YFSETQ. The CDR3 covers 15 residues. In DNA form, the CDR3 reads TGCGCCAGCAGCTTAGATCGCGGAGGCCTATACGAGCAGTACTTC. Translation gives CASSLDRGGLYEQYF.

This chain joins TRBV14 and TRBJ1-2; 7 nucleotides agree with TRBD1. The germline V gene encodes CDR1 SGHDN and CDR2 FVKESK. The CDR3 is 13 residues long. V lost 4 bases, J lost 3 bases, and 2 bases stayed unmatched. The CDR3, as DNA: TGTGCCAGCAGCCCCGGACAGGACTATGGCTACACCTTC. The encoded protein is CASSPGQDYGYTF.

The V call is TRBV6-5, the J call TRBJ2-2; weak D call: TRBD2 (6 bases). The CDR3 totals 15 residues. CDR1 is MNHEY and CDR2 is SVGAGI in the germline V gene. Trimming left V 5 bases short and J 6 bases short, with 16 bases between. CDR3 loop: CASSGSETGAGELFF. Written as DNA, the CDR3 is TGTGCCAGCAGTGGCTCGGAAACGGGGGCCGGGGAGCTGTTTTTT.

The V gene is TRBV5-8, the J gene TRBJ2-1; D is possibly TRBD2 (6 bases). Deletions cut 4 bases from V and 0 bases from J, with 11 bases between. This CDR3 contains 15 residues. Per the germline V gene, CDR1 is SGHTS and CDR2 is YDEGEE. The CDR3 bases are TGTGCCAGCAGCCTACGGGGGAGCTCCTACAATGAGCAGTTCTTC. This codes for CASSLRGSSYNEQFF.

This chain uses TRBV5-5 with TRBJ2-1, with D hard to call. From germline, CDR1 is SGHKS and CDR2 YYEKEE (reference sequence). The CDR3 is 16 residues long. Trimming stripped 2 bases from V and 0 bases from J, with 12 bases between. For the CDR3, the DNA is TGTGCCAGCAGCTTCATAGTCCTGAGCTCCTACAATGAGCAGTTCTTC. This translates into CASSFIVLSSYNEQFF. Looking up the rest from reference TRBV5-5 and TRBJ2-1 gives the full variable domain: DAGVTQSPTHLIKTRGQQVTLRCSPISGHKSVSWYQQVLGQGPQFIFQYYEKEERGRGNFPDRFSARQFPNYSSELNVNALLLGDSALYLCASSFIVLSSYNEQFFGPGTRLTVL.

The CDR3 loop is CASSRSIGAPENTEAFF. The CDR3 region has the DNA TGCGCCAGCAGCCGCTCGATCGGAGCTCCGGAGAACACTGAAGCTTTCTTT. This chain links TRBV5-1 with TRBJ1-1; D unresolved. This CDR3 is 17 amino acids long. V shed 4 bases and J shed 1 base, with 20 bases lying between them. The germline V gene has CDR1 SGHRS and CDR2 YFSETQ.

The V gene is TRBV5-1, the J gene TRBJ1-2; D gene uncertain. The CDR3 runs 16 residues. V was shortened by 2 bases and J by 8 bases, with 22 bases between the two germline ends. CDR1 and CDR2 from the germline V gene are SGHRS and YFSETQ. For the CDR3, the DNA is TGCGCCAGCAGCTTATTGCTTCTCGGGTCTTCGGGAGGCTACACCTTC. The encoded protein is CASSLLLLGSSGGYTF.

This chain connects TRBV6-1 to TRBJ1-2, with D possibly TRBD1 on 6 matching bases. The CDR3 spans 15 residues. Trimming took 4 bases from V and 3 from J, leaving 15 bases between them. The germline CDR1 and CDR2 sequences are MNHNS and SASEGT. CDR3 protein: CASSGTSGQYYGYTF. As DNA, the CDR3 is TGTGCCAGCAGTGGAACCTCTGGACAGTACTATGGCTACACCTTC.